This T cell receptor beta chain was sequenced during a study of blood T cell repertoires in COVID-19. Whole-study context: The United States, Italy and Spain supplied acute and convalescent COVID-19 samples.

This table comes from immunoSEQ multiplex PCR, and its TCRdb copy is limited to in-frame clones, with some not included. The table lists a few hundred thousand clones, roughly 84% of them singletons, with approximately 3.1% in the top ten. The CDR3 sequence is 18 residues long. This receptor was obtained from a young woman with acute or convalescent COVID-19. The chain uses TRBV12-1 and TRBJ1-2; TRBD1, the table's D call, was not compared with the DNA. TRBV12-1 is described as a pseudogene. Sequencing input: peripheral blood. CDR3 DNA: TGTGCCAGCAGCTTTATGAGGTGGTTTGGCAGAACAGGCTATGGCTACACCTTC. Translation: CASSFMRWFGRTGYGYTF.